This entry lists 23 T cell receptor beta chains sequenced from one sample in a study of T-cell reconstitution after alpha-beta-depleted transplantation in children. For TCRbeta, the library was prepared with unique molecular identifiers. In TCRdb, the PCR reads were re-called with MiXCR into one record per CDR3 protein. The sample yields a few hundred thousand distinct CDR3 sequences, 25% to 30% seen once. The starting material was PBMCs, obtained before TCRalphabeta/CD19-depleted stem cell transplant. The receptors were gathered from a boy in the first two years of life with Wiskott-Aldrich syndrome, due to receive a stem cell transplant.

The chain employs TRBV6-5 and TRBJ1-1, with 8 bases fitting TRBD1. After removal of 5 bases from V and 7 bases from J, the junction contained 9 bases not matched to a gene. The CDR3 has 14 residues. From germline, CDR1 is MNHEY and CDR2 SVGAGI. In nucleotides, the CDR3 is TGTGCCAGCAGTAACCACAGGGGGGTCGATGAAGCTTTCTTT. Amino acids: CASSNHRGVDEAFF.

This clonotype has more than one count but fewer than ten. The V gene is TRBV6-1, the J gene TRBJ2-3, with D maybe TRBD1 (5 bases). Per germline, CDR1 MNHNS and CDR2 SASEGT. Trimming removed 7 bases at V and 1 base at J, with 9 bases between. This CDR3 spans 13 amino acids. The CDR3 nucleotides read TGTGCCAGCAAGGGGATCCGCACAGATACGCAGTATTTT. This encodes CASKGIRTDTQYF.

The chain uses TRBV27 and TRBJ2-7; 7 positions match TRBD2. The V segment lost 1 base and the J segment 2 bases; nucleotides outside the gene matches: 14. Germline assignment: CDR1 MNHEY and CDR2 SMNVEV (reference sequence). CDR3 length equals 18 residues. The CDR3 DNA reads as TGTGCCAGCAGTTTATTGGGGGGAGGGACCTTATTTGCCTACGAGCAGTACTTC. It encodes CASSLLGGGTLFAYEQYF.

The chain uses TRBV29-1 and TRBJ2-7; D may match TRBD1 or TRBD2 (5 bases each). This CDR3 comprises 14 residues. V was trimmed by 5 bases and J by 0 bases, leaving 14 bases between them. From germline, CDR1 is SQVTM and CDR2 ANQGSEA. The CDR3 reads CSVSPGTGSYEQYF. In DNA form, the CDR3 reads TGCAGCGTTTCACCTGGGACGGGCTCCTACGAGCAGTACTTC.

This clonotype was seen more than once but under ten times. The rearrangement links TRBV12-3 or TRBV12-4 to TRBJ1-4, with unresolved D. Deletions cut 0 bases from V and 5 bases from J, with 13 bases between. The CDR3 length is 16 residues. CDR3 sequence: CASSLASVSGNEKLFF. In DNA, the CDR3 is TGTGCCAGCAGTTTAGCATCCGTTTCGGGGAATGAAAAACTGTTTTTT.

The V gene is TRBV20-1, the J gene TRBJ2-7; no firm D call. Trimming stripped 5 bases from V and 2 bases from J, with 10 bases between. The CDR3 has 12 amino acids. Germline CDR1 reads DFQATT; CDR2 reads SNEGSKA (reference sequence). The CDR3 protein is CSAPRAAYEQYF. The CDR3 region has the DNA TGCAGTGCTCCCCGGGCAGCCTACGAGCAGTACTTC.

The J gene is TRBJ2-1, the V gene TRBV6-1; TRBD2 matches 11 bases. The ends lost 3 bases at V and 3 bases at J; junction bases unmatched: 10. This CDR3 is 18 amino acids long. CDR1 and CDR2 from the germline V gene are MNHNS and SASEGT. This CDR3 is CASSDPSTSGTIYNEQFF. The CDR3, as DNA: TGTGCCAGCAGTGATCCCTCGACTAGCGGGACTATCTACAATGAGCAGTTCTTC.

V gene TRBV7-2 combines with J gene TRBJ1-6, with D perhaps TRBD1 (5 bases). The germline CDR1 and CDR2 sequences are SGHTA and FQGNSA. Deletions cut 5 bases from V and 13 bases from J, with 18 bases between. This CDR3 contains 14 residues. The CDR3 region has the DNA TGTGCCAGCAGCCCCTGGACACCGCTGTGGCCCCTCCACTTT. It yields the protein CASSPWTPLWPLHF.

This clonotype was counted only a few times. The V call is TRBV7-9, the J call TRBJ2-6; TRBD2 matches 11 bases. CDR3 size: 14 residues. CDR1 and CDR2 from the germline V gene are SEHNR and FQNEAQ (reference sequence). Trimming cost V 5 bases and J 16 bases; bases outside gene matches: 10. The CDR3 is CASSQTGTSGALTF. In nucleotides, the CDR3 is TGTGCCAGCAGCCAAACCGGGACTAGCGGAGCACTGACTTTC.

This clonotype was counted ten times or more. The chain links TRBV7-9 to TRBJ2-5; D is possibly TRBD1 (6 bases). The CDR3 is 14 residues long. The germline CDR1 and CDR2 sequences are SEHNR and FQNEAQ (reference sequence). Trimming removed 1 base from V and 2 bases from J, with 8 bases in between. The CDR3 DNA sequence: TGTGCCAGCAGCTTAGACAGGGTGCAAGAGACCCAGTACTTC. It yields the protein CASSLDRVQETQYF.

Note on this clonotype: This sequence may be a read error, since a much larger clone differs from it by one base. The rearrangement links TRBV7-9 to TRBJ2-1; 12 positions match TRBD2. CDR1 is SEHNR, CDR2 FQNEAQ, per germline (reference sequence). The CDR3 contains 15 residues. The V gene end was trimmed by 4 bases and the J gene end by 5 bases; junction bases not matched to a gene: 3. The CDR3 reads CASSSTSGSDNEQFF. CDR3 bases: TGTGCCAGCAGCTCGACTAGCGGGAGTGACAATGAGCAGTTCTTC.

In its sample, this clonotype was seen a few times. V is TRBV5-1 and J is TRBJ2-1; TRBD2 aligns across 8 bases. The CDR3 consists of 13 residues. Per the germline V gene, CDR1 is SGHRS and CDR2 is YFSETQ. J lost 8 bases, V lost 1 base, and 2 bases had no gene match. CDR3 in DNA: TGCGCCAGCAGCTTGCCAGCGGGAGATGAGCAGTTCTTC. It translates to CASSLPAGDEQFF. Full variable domain (missing parts from reference TRBV5-1 and TRBJ2-1): KAGVTQTPRYLIKTRGQQVTLSCSPISGHRSVSWYQQTPGQGLQFLFEYFSETQRNKGNFPGRFSGRQFSNSRSEMNVSTLELGDSALYLCASSLPAGDEQFFGPGTRLTVL.

This clonotype was counted only a few times. The chain has TRBV29-1 and TRBJ1-2; maybe TRBD1 (5 bases). CDR1 is SQVTM, CDR2 ANQGSEA, per germline. The CDR3 extends over 13 amino acids. V was cut by 4 bases and J by 1 base, with 10 bases left in between. The CDR3 region has the DNA TGCAGCGTTGTGCAGGGCGTTAACTATGGCTACACCTTC. Translating gives CSVVQGVNYGYTF.

The table lists this clonotype with a count of one. DNA for the CDR3: TGTGCCAGCAATCCGCGGACAGGGGGCAAGAACGAGCAGTACTTC. This encodes CASNPRTGGKNEQYF. This chain links TRBV2 with TRBJ2-7, with 11 bases that match TRBD1. V was pared by 7 bases and J by 5 bases, with 10 bases of the junction left unmatched. CDR1 and CDR2 (germline): SNHLY, FYNNEI. CDR3 length: 15 residues.

This clonotype was counted only a few times. This chain joins TRBV5-1 and TRBJ2-1, with 8 bases lining up with TRBD2. Germline V CDR1 and CDR2: SGHRS, YFSETQ. The V gene end was trimmed by 5 bases and the J gene end by 0 bases; junction bases not matched to a gene: 4. This CDR3 is built from 15 residues. The CDR3 bases are TGCGCCAGCAGGCGGGGGGAGACCTCCTACAATGAGCAGTTCTTC. It specifies CASRRGETSYNEQFF.

This clonotype was picked up a small number of times. The chain recombines TRBV6-6 with TRBJ2-7, with D unclear. Germline lookup yields CDR1 MNHNY and CDR2 SVGAGI (reference sequence). CDR3 length: 11 residues. The ends were cut back, 7 bases at V and 2 bases at J, with 6 bases in the middle. The CDR3 is CASTDTYEQYF. In DNA, the CDR3 is TGTGCCAGCACCGATACCTACGAGCAGTACTTC.

The rearrangement joins TRBV2 to TRBJ1-3; D call uncertain. The CDR3 is made up of 12 amino acids. Trimming cost V 5 bases and J 4 bases, with 6 bases left between them. CDR1 is SNHLY, CDR2 FYNNEI, per germline. This CDR3 reads CASSSQGNTIYF. CDR3 nucleotide sequence: TGTGCCAGCAGTTCCCAAGGAAACACCATATATTTT.

The CDR3 DNA sequence: TGTGCCAGCAGCTTGAGCGGAGCTCCCTACGAGCAGTACTTC. Its translation is CASSLSGAPYEQYF. J is TRBJ2-7 and V is TRBV7-8; a possible D gene is TRBD2 (5 bases). Germline CDR1 is SGHVS and CDR2 is FQNEAQ. This CDR3 has 14 amino acids. V lost 3 bases to trimming and J lost 2 bases, with 11 bases between them.

J is TRBJ2-7 and V is TRBV5-1, with D unresolved. In germline, CDR1 is SGHRS, CDR2 YFSETQ. V was cut by 0 bases and J by 2 bases, with 6 bases left in between. CDR3 length: 13 amino acids. The CDR3, as DNA: TGCGCCAGCAGCTTGGAGCCTCCCTACGAGCAGTACTTC. It yields the protein CASSLEPPYEQYF.

The CDR3 DNA sequence: TGTGCCAGCAGCATCCGACCTACCACTGGCAAAAACAATGAGCAGTTCTTC. This translates into CASSIRPTTGKNNEQFF. This chain connects TRBV21-1 to TRBJ2-1. TRBV21-1 counts as a pseudogene. The CDR3 loop spans 17 amino acids.

The CDR3 DNA is TGCGCCAGCAGCTTACCCCGCGAGAGCACAGATACGCAGTATTTT. Encoded protein: CASSLPRESTDTQYF. The chain has TRBV5-1 and TRBJ2-3, with D unclear. Germline assignment: CDR1 SGHRS and CDR2 YFSETQ. V was trimmed by 2 bases and J by 0 bases, leaving 10 bases between them. The CDR3 sequence is 15 residues long. Full variable domain (outside the CDR3, taken from reference TRBV5-1 and TRBJ2-3): KAGVTQTPRYLIKTRGQQVTLSCSPISGHRSVSWYQQTPGQGLQFLFEYFSETQRNKGNFPGRFSGRQFSNSRSEMNVSTLELGDSALYLCASSLPRESTDTQYFGPGTRLTVL.

This clonotype was counted only a few times. V usage is TRBV29-1 and J usage is TRBJ2-1; TRBD2 matches 7 bases. Germline loops: CDR1 SQVTM, CDR2 ANQGSEA. This CDR3 contains 14 residues. The V and J ends lost 4 bases and 4 bases, in that order; junction bases with no gene match: 7. The CDR3 nucleotides read TGCAGCGTTGGGGCTAGCGGCTCGTACAATGAGCAGTTCTTC. Protein sequence: CSVGASGSYNEQFF.

This chain connects TRBV20-1 to TRBJ2-5, with 9 positions matching TRBD1. After removal of 3 bases from V and 5 bases from J, the junction contained 10 bases not matched to a gene. The germline CDR1 and CDR2 sequences are DFQATT and SNEGSKA (reference sequence). This CDR3 has 15 amino acids. The CDR3 reads CSASIPGQGRETQYF. CDR3 in DNA: TGCAGTGCTAGTATACCGGGACAGGGTCGGGAGACCCAGTACTTC.